These 24 T cell receptor beta chains originate from one sample sequenced in a study of T cells in Graves' hyperthyroidism and ophthalmopathy. TCR beta CDR3 regions were amplified from RNA. HTBI primers were used for first-round RT-PCR of the TCR CDR3. TCRdb itself ran the multiplex PCR reads through MiXCR, one entry per CDR3 protein. The sample lists roughly 420,000 distinct CDR3 sequences; roughly 15% were seen once. The specimen sequenced was blood. All receptors come from a woman under 30 with Graves' hyperthyroidism.

This chain connects TRBV9 to TRBJ2-3; 8 bases map to TRBD2. J lost 4 bases, V lost 3 bases, and 10 bases had no gene match. The CDR3 totals 16 residues. The germline V gene encodes CDR1 SGDLS and CDR2 YYNGEE. The CDR3 protein is CASSGEAAGVPDTQYF. CDR3 in DNA: TGTGCCAGCAGCGGAGAGGCAGCGGGAGTCCCAGATACGCAGTATTTT.

On this clonotype: The conserved phenylalanine or tryptophan normally closing the CDR3 is absent here, so this likely arose from a read error. The V call is TRBV7-7, the J call TRBJ2-7, with a weak D call TRBD2 (5 bases). This CDR3 spans 13 amino acids. Looked up from germline, CDR1 is SSHAT and CDR2 is FNYEAQ (reference sequence). The CDR3 DNA follows: TGTGCTAGCAGCTTAGGGCCCGCAGAGGGGCAGTACCTC. It is translated as CASSLGPAEGQYL.

This clonotype was seen many times. The chain carries TRBV7-9 and TRBJ2-7, with a weak D call TRBD2 (5 bases). Germline values: CDR1 SEHNR, CDR2 FQNEAQ (reference sequence). V was pared by 6 bases and J by 0 bases, with 12 bases between. The CDR3 is made up of 14 amino acids. DNA for the CDR3: TGTGCCAGCAGGCCACTAGTTAGCTCCTACGAGCAGTACTTC. Protein sequence: CASRPLVSSYEQYF. The full variable domain, with the rest looked up from reference TRBV7-9 and TRBJ2-7, is DTGVSQNPRHKITKRGQNVTFRCDPISEHNRLYWYRQTLGQGPEFLTYFQNEAQLEKSRLLSDRFSAERPKGSFSTLEIQRTEQGDSAMYLCASRPLVSSYEQYFGPGTRLTVT.

This clonotype showed up many times. The chain recombines TRBV29-1 with TRBJ2-3; D ambiguous. This CDR3 is built from 13 residues. V was shortened by 1 base and J by 1 base, with 6 bases between the two germline ends. Germline lookup yields CDR1 SQVTM and CDR2 ANQGSEA. DNA of the CDR3: TGCAGCGTTGAAGGGCAGGGCACAGATACGCAGTATTTT. Its translation is CSVEGQGTDTQYF.

This clonotype was seen repeatedly, ten times or more. This chain links TRBV5-1 with TRBJ2-3, with D unresolved. Germline V CDR1 and CDR2: SGHRS, YFSETQ. The CDR3 covers 14 residues. Trimming pared 0 bases from V and 4 bases from J, leaving 9 bases between. In DNA form, the CDR3 reads TGCGCCAGCAGCTTGGCCCCGAGCCCAGATACGCAGTATTTT. This encodes CASSLAPSPDTQYF.

This clonotype was seen repeatedly, ten times or more. V usage is TRBV29-1 and J usage is TRBJ1-1, with D tentatively TRBD1 (5 bases). V was shortened by 5 bases and J by 4 bases, with 14 bases between the two germline ends. Germline CDR1 SQVTM, CDR2 ANQGSEA. The CDR3 contains 13 residues. The CDR3 protein is CSVRGVYTTEAFF. In nucleotides, the CDR3 is TGCAGCGTTCGGGGGGTGTATACCACTGAAGCTTTCTTT.

This clonotype came up many times. The CDR3 spells CASSYSGNSGNTIYF. CDR3 bases: TGTGCCAGCAGTTACAGCGGTAACTCTGGAAACACCATATATTTT. This sequence joins TRBV6-5 and TRBJ1-3; D ambiguous. This CDR3 is 15 amino acids long. Trimming took off 2 bases at V and 0 bases at J, with 8 bases between the two ends. The V gene's germline CDR1 is MNHEY and CDR2 SVGAGI.

The V gene is TRBV7-2, the J gene TRBJ1-2; 10 bases match TRBD1. V trimming: 3 bases; J trimming: 11 bases; junction bases outside the gene matches: 3. The CDR3 is 12 amino acids. Germline V gene sequence: CDR1 SGHTA, CDR2 FQGNSA. The CDR3 protein is CASSLDRGTYTF. The CDR3 nucleotides read TGTGCCAGCAGCTTGGACAGGGGGACTTACACCTTC.

The chain carries TRBV20-1 and TRBJ2-2; D remains unclear. The CDR3 is made up of 14 amino acids. The V gene lost 0 bases and the J gene lost 8 bases, with 13 bases spanning the gap. Germline CDR1 and CDR2: DFQATT and SNEGSKA (reference sequence). The CDR3 reads CSARDGRQDGELFF. CDR3 DNA sequence: TGCAGTGCTAGAGATGGTAGGCAAGATGGGGAGCTGTTTTTT.

The chain recombines TRBV28 with TRBJ2-1; the D call may be TRBD1 or TRBD2 (6 bases each). Germline CDR1 is MDHEN and CDR2 is SYDVKM. The CDR3 runs 14 residues. The V and J ends lost 7 bases and 7 bases respectively, with 17 bases between them. The CDR3 region has the DNA TGTGCCAGCACTCTTCCCCAGGGGAGGAATGAGCAGTTCTTC. Translated, it gives CASTLPQGRNEQFF.

This clonotype was seen at least ten times. The chain is built from TRBV5-1 and TRBJ2-3; 7 positions agree with TRBD1. After removal of 5 bases from V and 2 bases from J, the junction contained 23 bases not matched to a gene. The length of the CDR3 is 20 residues. In germline, CDR1 is SGHRS, CDR2 YFSETQ. The DNA of the CDR3 is TGCGCCAGCAGTCGCCTCTACATAGGGACAGTACAGAGGGACACAGATACGCAGTATTTT. As protein: CASSRLYIGTVQRDTDTQYF.

This CDR3 is CASRRRTSGRVENIQYF. CDR3 bases: TGTGCCAGCAGGCGTAGGACTAGCGGGAGAGTGGAAAACATTCAGTACTTC. The rearrangement links TRBV28 to TRBJ2-4; 13 bases agree with TRBD2. Germline loops: CDR1 MDHEN, CDR2 SYDVKM. The ends lost 6 bases at V and 5 bases at J; junction bases unmatched: 10. The CDR3 sequence is 17 residues long.

The V gene is TRBV4-1, the J gene TRBJ2-3, with 8 positions matching TRBD2. The germline CDR1 and CDR2 sequences are MGHRA and YSYEKL. V was pared by 6 bases and J by 2 bases, with 10 bases of the junction left unmatched. CDR3 length: 16 residues. The CDR3 nucleotides read TGCGCCAGCAGACCTGGGGGACTAGTTATCACAGATACGCAGTATTTT. Its translation: CASRPGGLVITDTQYF.

This clonotype was counted at least ten times. The CDR3: CASSIQGSDTEAFF. The CDR3 coding sequence is TGTGCCAGCAGCATACAGGGGAGTGACACTGAAGCTTTCTTT. V usage is TRBV7-2 and J usage is TRBJ1-1; 7 bases align to TRBD1. This CDR3 spans 14 amino acids. V lost 5 bases and J lost 3; bases outside the gene matches: 6. CDR1 is SGHTA, CDR2 FQGNSA, per germline. Based on the CDR3 plus reference TRBV7-2 and TRBJ1-1, the full variable domain is GAGVSQSPSNKVTEKGKDVELRCDPISGHTALYWYRQSLGQGLEFLIYFQGNSAPDKSGLPSDRFSAERTGGSVSTLTIQRTQQEDSAVYLCASSIQGSDTEAFFGQGTRLTVV.

The chain joins TRBV27 to TRBJ2-3; either TRBD1 or TRBD2 may fit D (5 bases each). Between the trimmed V and J ends, which lost 2 bases and 2 bases, there was a span of 11 bases. Germline V gives CDR1 MNHEY, CDR2 SMNVEV (reference sequence). The CDR3 is 15 amino acids. The CDR3 DNA sequence: TGTGCCAGCAGTTTAAGAGGGACCTACACAGATACGCAGTATTTT. It translates to CASSLRGTYTDTQYF.

This clonotype has ten or more counts. J is TRBJ2-6 and V is TRBV12-3 or TRBV12-4; D ambiguous. The CDR3 covers 12 residues. With 7 bases removed from V and 2 bases from J, the gap between germline ends came to 3 bases. CDR3 DNA sequence: TGTGCCAGCAACCCTGGGGCCAACGTCCTGACTTTC. Translation: CASNPGANVLTF.

The genes are TRBV11-2 and TRBJ2-3; TRBD2 matches at 14 bases. J lost 1 base, V lost 3 bases, and 6 bases had no gene match. Germline lookup yields CDR1 SGHAT and CDR2 FQNNGV. The CDR3 covers 18 residues. This CDR3 is CASSLAGLAGARTDTQYF. CDR3 sequence (DNA): TGTGCCAGCAGCTTGGCGGGACTAGCGGGGGCACGCACAGATACGCAGTATTTT.

There are many counts of this clonotype. The chain employs TRBV12-3 or TRBV12-4 and TRBJ1-5; D is unclear. The CDR3 runs 15 residues. The V end was cut by 3 bases, the J end by 4 bases, with 13 bases between. The CDR3 nucleotides are TGTGCCAGCAGTTTGTTTCTCAGGTCGAATCAGCCCCAGCATTTT. Translated, it gives CASSLFLRSNQPQHF.

The chain links TRBV28 to TRBJ1-2; D unresolved. Per the germline V gene, CDR1 is MDHEN and CDR2 is SYDVKM. The CDR3 contains 13 residues. Trimming pared 6 bases from V and 8 bases from J, leaving 16 bases between. The CDR3 coding sequence is TGTGCCAGCAGGGTAAAAGACCTTAGCGGCTACACCTTC. It codes for CASRVKDLSGYTF.

This clonotype was counted ten times or more. The rearrangement uses TRBV10-3 and TRBJ2-1, with 10 bases identical to TRBD1. The J segment lost 6 bases and the V segment lost 8 bases, leaving 7 bases of the junction unmatched. Germline V gene data show CDR1 as ENHRY and CDR2 as SYGVKD. The CDR3 runs 14 residues. CDR3 nucleotides: TGTGCCATCTCCGGGACAGGGGAGATCAATGAGCAGTTCTTC. The encoded protein is CAISGTGEINEQFF.

In nucleotides, the CDR3 is TGTGCCAGCTCACCACCAGCGCGGCTAGCGGGTAACAATGAGCAGTTCTTC. The encoded protein is CASSPPARLAGNNEQFF. The rearrangement links TRBV18 to TRBJ2-1; 8 nucleotides agree with TRBD2. The V segment lost 0 bases and the J segment 5 bases; nucleotides outside the gene matches: 9. CDR3 length equals 17 residues. Germline CDR1 and CDR2: KGHSH and LQKENI.

The V gene is TRBV5-1, the J gene TRBJ2-7; 7 positions agree with TRBD2. This CDR3 has 14 amino acids. V shed 3 bases, J shed 0 bases, and the junction held 3 bases outside the gene matches. The germline V gene encodes CDR1 SGHRS and CDR2 YFSETQ. For the CDR3, the DNA is TGCGCCAGCAGCTCAGCGGGGCCCTCCTACGAGCAGTACTTC. It translates to CASSSAGPSYEQYF.

This clonotype was recorded once. The chain links TRBV10-2 to TRBJ2-5; 10 nucleotides match TRBD1. J lost 9 bases, V lost 5 bases, and 15 bases had no gene match. This CDR3 region has 16 residues. CDR1 and CDR2 from the germline V gene are WSHSY and SAAADI. CDR3 region: CASSSWPDRGPEAQYF. The CDR3 DNA follows: TGCGCCAGCAGTTCCTGGCCTGACAGGGGGCCTGAGGCCCAGTACTTC.

This clonotype was counted at least ten times. This rearrangement joins TRBV27 to TRBJ2-1, with 9 bases that match TRBD1. The CDR3 length is 15 residues. Germline assignment: CDR1 MNHEY and CDR2 SMNVEV (reference sequence). V was clipped by 4 bases and J by 8 bases; unmatched bases: 9. The CDR3 is CASSYKGQGRYEQFF. In nucleotides, the CDR3 is TGTGCCAGCAGTTATAAGGGACAGGGTCGGTATGAGCAGTTCTTC.